Listed here are 2 T cell receptor beta chains from one sample, sequenced in a study of blood T cell repertoires in COVID-19. Assay: immunoSEQ multiplex PCR; the TCRdb copy retains only in-frame clones and omits some. The table lists a few hundred thousand clones, roughly four fifths of them singletons. Source material: PBMCs or T cells enriched from blood (not recorded which). Receptors originate from a man aged 35-49 years who had recovered from COVID-19.

The J gene is TRBJ1-1, the V gene TRBV27; weak D call: TRBD1 (6 bases). Germline V gene sequence: CDR1 MNHEY, CDR2 SMNVEV (reference sequence). Trimming pared 2 bases from V and 3 bases from J, leaving 22 bases between. The CDR3 has 18 amino acids. CDR3 protein: CASSLAVSGEVKDTEAFF. The CDR3 DNA is TGTGCCAGCAGTTTAGCGGTTTCAGGGGAAGTTAAGGACACTGAAGCTTTCTTT.

CDR3 region: CASSQESSGAYEQYF. The CDR3 DNA reads as TGTGCCAGCAGCCAAGAAAGTAGCGGAGCCTACGAGCAGTACTTC. V usage is TRBV3-1 (or the pseudogene TRBV3-2) and J usage is TRBJ2-7, with D maybe TRBD2 (6 bases). Per the germline V gene, CDR1 is LGHDT and CDR2 is YNNKEL (reference sequence). CDR3 length: 15 amino acids. With 0 bases removed from V and 2 bases from J, the gap between germline ends came to 11 bases.